These 12 T cell receptor beta chains originate from one sample sequenced in a study of T cell repertoires in cytomegalovirus infection. TCRdb passed the reads through MiXCR, listing each CDR3 protein once. The sample has more than 250,000 distinct CDR3 sequences, approximately 25% seen once; the top ten hold less than 15%. Their recognized antigens are unknown. Sequencing was performed on cultured PBMCs, taken from culture after CMV antigen stimulation. The receptors originated from a human donor in good health (CMV status not recorded). Some clones in this sample may be carry-over from other donors' samples.

The rearrangement joins TRBV30 to TRBJ1-1; D is uncertain. The V end lost 0 bases, the J end lost 6 bases, and 8 bases lay between the germline ends. The CDR3 loop spans 12 amino acids. Per the germline V gene, CDR1 is GTSNPN and CDR2 is SVGIG (reference sequence). The CDR3: CAWSVPGPEAFF. CDR3 DNA: TGTGCCTGGAGTGTTCCGGGTCCTGAAGCTTTCTTT. Supplemented by reference TRBV30 and TRBJ1-1, the full variable domain reads SQTIHQWPATLVQPVGSPLSLECTVEGTSNPNLYWYRQAAGRGLQLLFYSVGIGQISSEVPQNLSASRPQDRQFILSSKKLLLSDSGFYLCAWSVPGPEAFFGQGTRLTVV.

Many counts were recorded for this clonotype. The gene calls are TRBV7-2 and TRBJ2-5, with D possibly matching TRBD2 (6 bases). V was clipped by 3 bases and J by 4 bases, with 15 bases between them. Germline assignment: CDR1 SGHTA and CDR2 FQGNSA. There are 15 residues in the CDR3. The CDR3 protein is CASSFQAGKGETQYF. In nucleotides, the CDR3 is TGTGCCAGCAGCTTTCAGGCGGGGAAGGGAGAGACCCAGTACTTC.

This clonotype was counted at least ten times. V and J are TRBV7-2 and TRBJ1-6, with a tentative D call TRBD1 (5 bases). There are 16 residues in the CDR3. Per germline, CDR1 SGHTA and CDR2 FQGNSA. Trimming took 5 bases from V and 7 from J, leaving 18 bases between them. The DNA of the CDR3 is TGTGCCAGCAGCCCAAGGACTGGGGGGAACAATTCACCCCTCCACTTT. This codes for CASSPRTGGNNSPLHF.

The chain has TRBV5-4 and TRBJ2-3; possible D gene TRBD2, 6 bases. The CDR3 is made up of 15 amino acids. Trimming stripped 4 bases from V and 0 bases from J, with 12 bases between. Germline values: CDR1 SGHNT, CDR2 YYREEE (reference sequence). CDR3 coding DNA: TGTGCCAGCAGCGGACCGGGACTCAGCACAGATACGCAGTATTTT. This codes for CASSGPGLSTDTQYF. The full variable domain, completed using reference TRBV5-4 and TRBJ2-3, is ETGVTQSPTHLIKTRGQQVTLRCSSQSGHNTVSWYQQALGQGPQFIFQYYREEENGRGNFPPRFSGLQFPNYSSELNVNALELDDSALYLCASSGPGLSTDTQYFGPGTRLTVL.

The chain employs TRBV28 and TRBJ2-2; D possibly corresponds to TRBD2 (7 bases). Germline loops: CDR1 MDHEN, CDR2 SYDVKM. V lost 7 bases to trimming and J lost 0 bases, with 15 bases between them. The CDR3 totals 16 residues. This CDR3 is CASTMGGAPNTGELFF. CDR3 coding DNA: TGTGCCAGCACCATGGGGGGGGCTCCGAACACCGGGGAGCTGTTTTTT.

The gene calls are TRBV28 and TRBJ2-2; 8 nucleotides align to TRBD2. V gave up 2 bases and J gave up 5 bases; unmatched junction bases: 4. The CDR3 is 15 residues long. Germline V gives CDR1 MDHEN, CDR2 SYDVKM. CDR3 sequence: CASSLRTGGTGELFF. The CDR3 coding sequence is TGTGCCAGCAGTTTAAGAACGGGAGGGACCGGGGAGCTGTTTTTT.

This clonotype was seen ten or more times. The rearrangement uses TRBV7-2 and TRBJ2-5; D not resolved. The CDR3 extends over 15 amino acids. The germline V gene has CDR1 SGHTA and CDR2 FQGNSA. V dropped 0 bases and J dropped 4 bases, with 12 bases sitting between them. The CDR3 region has the DNA TGTGCCAGCAGCTTAGCGGGATCCCGAGCAGAGACCCAGTACTTC. Amino acids: CASSLAGSRAETQYF.

The J gene is TRBJ2-5, the V gene TRBV15; 14 bases map to TRBD2. Germline V lookup: CDR1 LNHNV, CDR2 YYDKDF (reference sequence). Trimming cost V 0 bases and J 2 bases; bases outside gene matches: 5. This CDR3 has 18 amino acids. The CDR3 sequence: CATSRDPGLAGVQETQYF. DNA of the CDR3: TGTGCCACCAGCAGAGATCCGGGACTAGCGGGAGTTCAAGAGACCCAGTACTTC.

CDR3: CASSLEGETYNEQFF. The CDR3 DNA follows: TGCGCCAGCAGCTTGGAGGGGGAAACCTACAATGAGCAGTTCTTC. The rearrangement uses TRBV5-1 and TRBJ2-1; possible D gene TRBD1, 6 bases. In germline, CDR1 is SGHRS, CDR2 YFSETQ. This CDR3 is 15 amino acids long. Between the trimmed V and J ends, which lost 0 bases and 2 bases, there was a span of 9 bases.

This chain uses TRBV15 with TRBJ2-5, with 8 bases fitting TRBD2. Germline V lookup: CDR1 LNHNV, CDR2 YYDKDF (reference sequence). V gave up 1 base and J gave up 3 bases; unmatched junction bases: 4. The CDR3 totals 15 residues. CDR3 sequence (DNA): TGTGCCACCAGCAGAGTCCCAGCGGGAGAAGAGACCCAGTACTTC. Amino acid sequence: CATSRVPAGEETQYF.

This clonotype was recorded a few times. The rearrangement links TRBV5-4 to TRBJ2-2; 10 bases fit TRBD1. Germline CDR1 SGHNT, CDR2 YYREEE (reference sequence). After removal of 6 bases from V and 2 bases from J, the junction contained 10 bases not matched to a gene. The CDR3 has 17 residues. This chain's CDR3 is CASNRGDRGLNTGELFF. As DNA, the CDR3 is TGTGCCAGCAACCGAGGGGACAGGGGCCTTAACACCGGGGAGCTGTTTTTT.

At least ten counts were recorded for this clonotype. DNA of the CDR3: TGTGCCAGCAGCTTAGACAGGGGCAATCAGCCCCAGCATTTT. Translated, it gives CASSLDRGNQPQHF. The V gene is TRBV11-2, the J gene TRBJ1-5, with D perhaps TRBD1 (5 bases). Germline V gives CDR1 SGHAT, CDR2 FQNNGV. The CDR3 has 14 amino acids. Trimming cost V 0 bases and J 2 bases, with 5 bases left between them.